This T cell receptor (beta chain) is drawn from a study of OX40 agonist ivuxolimab in advanced cancers. Across the whole study: A history of anti-PD-1, anti-PD-L1 or anti-CTLA-4 therapy was acceptable, and approximately 40% had some. Three patients got partial responses; one had hepatocellular carcinoma and two had cutaneous melanoma. General study points: Among the lowest peripheral clonal expansion occurred in 0.1-3.0 mg/kg partial responders. Fewer expanded clones were found on average in CD4+ than in CD8+ T cells.

TCRdb's table, derived via immunoSEQ multiplex PCR, lists solely in-frame clones and lacks some. Of 60,000 or so clones in the sample, about 91% were seen once. As for this clone: As yet, its antigen is unknown.

The CDR3 has 13 amino acids. V shed 5 bases and J 4 bases; nucleotides not matched to a gene: 1. Germline CDR1 MNHEY, CDR2 SMNVEV (reference sequence). The sequence derives from an adult with an advanced solid tumor such as melanoma, head and neck, liver or kidney cancer. This sequence joins TRBV27 and TRBJ2-5; 10 positions agree with TRBD1. Sequencing used CD4+ or CD8+ T cells sorted from blood, obtained in a trial of the OX40 agonist ivuxolimab. CDR3 DNA sequence: TGTGCCAGCAGTCGGACAGGGGGAGAGACCCAGTACTTC. Translated, it gives CASSRTGGETQYF.